The next 11 T cell receptor beta chains were all read from a single sample in a study of chemoradiotherapy in HPV16-positive cancers. Sequencing was performed with immunoSEQ multiplex PCR; in TCRdb, only in-frame clones are kept and a portion is missing. Seen here are 10,000 to 15,000 clones, roughly 89% observed once, and the top ten hold 20% to 25%. This sample comprised blood, obtained from a patient who underwent chemoradiotherapy. Receptors were obtained from a human donor with HPV-associated anogenital cancer.

The chain carries TRBV18 and TRBJ2-3; 9 nucleotides match TRBD2. The CDR3 sequence is 16 residues long. The germline V gene has CDR1 KGHSH and CDR2 LQKENI. J lost 2 bases, V lost 6 bases, and 9 bases had no gene match. CDR3 in DNA: TGTGCCAGCTCCCGCCCCGGACTAGCGCACACAGATACGCAGTATTTT. Translating gives CASSRPGLAHTDTQYF.

The chain is built from TRBV7-2 and TRBJ2-5; TRBD2 aligns across 10 bases. V lost 5 bases to trimming and J lost 10 bases; unmatched junction nucleotides: 10. Germline lookup yields CDR1 SGHTA and CDR2 FQGNSA. The CDR3 has 14 residues. CDR3 coding DNA: TGTGCCAGCAGCCCCCCTCTAGCGGGGGCCTTCCAGTACTTC. Protein product: CASSPPLAGAFQYF.

This rearrangement joins TRBV5-5 to TRBJ2-1; D ambiguous. Germline V gives CDR1 SGHKS, CDR2 YYEKEE (reference sequence). V lost 4 bases and J lost 9, with 26 bases in between. The CDR3 contains 17 residues. The CDR3 DNA follows: TGTGCCAGCAGCCCACCCAACCCGTTCGACGGGTTCGCTGAGCAGTTCTTC. Protein: CASSPPNPFDGFAEQFF.

The chain recombines TRBV11-3 with TRBJ2-3; 7 bases agree with TRBD2. This CDR3 contains 14 residues. Germline V gene lookup returns CDR1 SGHNT and CDR2 YENEEA. With V trimmed by 5 bases and J by 2 bases, 4 bases remained unmatched. The CDR3 here is CASSRDYLTDTQYF. In nucleotides, the CDR3 is TGTGCCAGCAGCCGGGACTACCTCACAGATACGCAGTATTTT.

The count of this clone is one. This rearrangement joins TRBV18 to TRBJ2-3; either TRBD1 or TRBD2 may fit D (5 bases each). In germline, CDR1 is KGHSH, CDR2 LQKENI. V lost 8 bases, J lost 5 bases, and 14 bases lay in between. The CDR3 covers 13 residues. The CDR3 sequence: CASLTSRGDTQYF. The CDR3 nucleotides read TGTGCCAGCCTAACATCGAGGGGAGATACGCAGTATTTT.

The rearrangement links TRBV7-6 to TRBJ2-3, with 7 positions matching TRBD2. CDR3 length equals 16 residues. Trimming at V came to 5 bases and at J to 0 bases, leaving 8 bases not matched to a gene. CDR1 is SGHVS, CDR2 FNYEAQ, per germline. CDR3 nucleotide sequence: TGTGCCAGCAGCAACCGGGGGAGGGGCAGCACAGATACGCAGTATTTT. Translation: CASSNRGRGSTDTQYF.

V gene TRBV5-5 combines with J gene TRBJ1-2; D remains unclear. The CDR3 has 14 residues. CDR1 is SGHKS, CDR2 YYEKEE, per germline (reference sequence). Trimming shortened V by 4 bases and J by 4 bases, and 14 bases separated the two germline ends. CDR3 protein: CASSRMLDFYGYTF. As DNA, the CDR3 is TGTGCCAGCAGCCGGATGTTAGATTTCTATGGCTACACCTTC.

The V and J genes are TRBV7-3 and TRBJ2-1, with 8 bases identical to TRBD2. The V segment lost 0 bases and the J segment 7 bases; nucleotides outside the gene matches: 11. The CDR3 runs 17 residues. From germline, CDR1 is SGHTA and CDR2 FQGTGA. The CDR3: CASSLTGAGVGSNEQFF. CDR3 nucleotides: TGTGCCAGCAGCTTAACCGGAGCGGGAGTCGGGTCTAATGAGCAGTTCTTC.

This chain uses TRBV19 with TRBJ1-1, with TRBD1 as a possible D gene (6 bases). The CDR3 contains 15 residues. The V end was cut by 2 bases, the J end by 5 bases, with 15 bases between. CDR1 LNHDA and CDR2 SQIVND come from the germline V gene (reference sequence). Written as DNA, the CDR3 is TGTGCCAGTAGTATAAGGGGGACACCCGGGACTGAAGCTTTCTTT. Translation gives CASSIRGTPGTEAFF.

The rearrangement uses TRBV7-9 and TRBJ2-5; D is possibly TRBD1 (6 bases). TRBJ2-7 matches the DNA end more closely, so the J call is doubtful. Germline V gene sequence: CDR1 SEHNR, CDR2 FQNEAQ (reference sequence). This CDR3 contains 12 residues. In DNA form, the CDR3 reads TGTGCCAGCAGCGGGGGCGCGTACGAGCAGTACTTC. Amino acids: CASSGGAYEQYF.

V is TRBV7-2 and J is TRBJ2-7; D call uncertain. The CDR3 is 14 amino acids. V was pared by 4 bases and J by 0 bases, with 10 bases between. The V gene's germline CDR1 is SGHTA and CDR2 FQGNSA. In DNA form, the CDR3 reads TGTGCCAGCAGCTCCGGGCCCTACTCCTACGAGCAGTACTTC. Protein product: CASSSGPYSYEQYF.